A selection of T cell receptor beta chains follows, all from one sample in a study of follicular helper T cells after annual influenza vaccination. The table came from immunoSEQ multiplex PCR; TCRdb's copy has only in-frame clones and leaves some out. The sample has fewer than 30,000 clones; roughly 80% are singletons. This material consisted of CXCR5+ CD38- circulating T follicular helper cells from blood, taken on the day of influenza vaccination. All receptors derive from an adult who received the influenza vaccine. The CDR3 runs from the conserved cysteine through the conserved F or W. A D gene is named only where the DNA matches it firmly.

CDR3 protein	CDR3 DNA	D gene	V gene	J gene
CASSLRGVTEAFF	TGTGCCAGCAGCTTGAGGGGTGTCACTGAAGCTTTCTTT	.	TRBV5-8	TRBJ1-1
CAGGGRAGESGELFF	TGCGCCGGAGGCGGGAGGGCCGGAGAGAGCGGGGAGCTGTTTTTT	TRBD2	TRBV23-1	TRBJ2-2
CASSAPGRENEQYF	TGTGCCAGCTCAGCCCCAGGGCGGGAGAACGAGCAGTACTTC	TRBD2	TRBV6-1	TRBJ2-7
CASSPGDRLMNTEAFF	TGTGCCAGCTCACCAGGGGACAGGTTAATGAACACTGAAGCTTTCTTT	TRBD1	TRBV18	TRBJ1-1
CASSLRLAGSTDTQYF	TGCGCCAGCAGCTTGAGGCTAGCGGGATCCACAGATACGCAGTATTTT	TRBD2	TRBV5-1	TRBJ2-3
CASSRQLRSQETQYF	TGTGCCAGCAGCCGACAGTTAAGAAGCCAAGAGACCCAGTACTTC	.	TRBV28	TRBJ2-5
CASSRLAERGNTIYF	TGTGCCAGCAGTAGATTGGCAGAACGTGGAAACACCATATATTTT	.	TRBV27	TRBJ1-3
CASSSFTQPSTDTQYF	TGTGCCAGCAGCTCCTTCACACAGCCTAGCACAGATACGCAGTATTTT	.	TRBV5-4	TRBJ2-3
CASSLGGQGAYTEAFF	TGTGCCAGCAGCTTAGGGGGACAGGGGGCGTACACTGAAGCTTTCTTT	TRBD1	TRBV7-6	TRBJ1-1
CASSLAGTGLSGANVLTF	TGTGCCAGCAGTTTAGCCGGGACAGGCCTCTCTGGGGCCAACGTCCTGACTTTC	TRBD1	TRBV28	TRBJ2-6
CASSDRQTTSYEQYF	TGTGCCAGCAGTGACCGACAGACAACCTCCTACGAGCAGTACTTC	.	TRBV6-6	TRBJ2-7
CASSPSGVQYF	TGTGCCAGCAGCCCGAGCGGGGTTCAGTACTTC	TRBD2	TRBV11-2	TRBJ2-4
CASRADSYNEQFF	TGTGCCAGCAGGGCCGACTCCTACAATGAGCAGTTCTTC	.	TRBV2	TRBJ2-1